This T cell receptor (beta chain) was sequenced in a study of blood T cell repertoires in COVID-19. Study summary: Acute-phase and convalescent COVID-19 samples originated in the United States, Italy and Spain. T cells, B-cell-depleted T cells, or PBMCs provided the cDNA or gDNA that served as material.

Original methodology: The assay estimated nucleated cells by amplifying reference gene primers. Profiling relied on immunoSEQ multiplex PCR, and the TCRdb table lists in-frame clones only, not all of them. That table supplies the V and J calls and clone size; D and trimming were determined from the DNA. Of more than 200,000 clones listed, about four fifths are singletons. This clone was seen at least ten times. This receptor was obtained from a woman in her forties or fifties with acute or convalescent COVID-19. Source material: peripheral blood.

CDR3 sequence (DNA): TGCGCCAGCAGCAGAACTACCACAACAGATACGCAGTATTTT. Translation: CASSRTTTTDTQYF. The V and J genes are TRBV5-1 and TRBJ2-3; D remains ambiguous. Germline loops: CDR1 SGHRS, CDR2 YFSETQ. V lost 4 bases and J 3 bases, leaving 12 bases between the germline ends. This CDR3 has 14 amino acids.